These T cell receptor beta chains were read from a single sample in a study of immune characterization of retroperitoneal liposarcoma. TCRdb independently ran MiXCR on the PCR reads; one entry per CDR3 protein. The data contain about 19,000 distinct CDR3 sequences, around 38% of them singletons. The specimen sequenced was blood. All receptors come from a male donor with retroperitoneal liposarcoma. Each CDR3 is given without its conserved first and last residue.

>TRBV7-2|TRBJ2-1
ASSLPGGETQF
>TRBV6-5|TRBJ2-1
ASRKDRGSYNEQF
>TRBV6-1|.
AATRDSDFYEQY
>TRBV6-1|.
ASFASAGSEQY
>TRBV6-1|TRBJ2-2
ASSPFTGELF
>TRBV6-6|TRBJ1-1
ANRHLRHTEAF
>TRBV6-1|TRBJ2-1
ASSFSTYNEQF
>TRBV7-6|.
ASSLGPTQDGYEQY
>TRBV25-1|TRBJ2-3
ASSAGTGDRDTQY
>TRBV6-1|TRBJ2-1
ASMSGSYGQF
>TRBV7-8|TRBJ2-5
ASSSEKWAGKETQY
>TRBV7-2|TRBJ2-1
ASSLSRRASGRPWDEQF
>TRBV10-3|TRBJ2-2
AIRSYTGELF
>TRBV12-3/TRBV12-4|TRBJ2-5
ASTLTGRYNEQY
>TRBV6-2/TRBV6-3|TRBJ2-1
ASSEYGRAGARPNEQF
>TRBV28|TRBJ2-1
ASSLGGWNEQF
>TRBV6-5|TRBJ2-1
ASLAPGASRYNEQF
>TRBV6-1|TRBJ1-2
VSIEGRTGISGYT
>TRBV5-1|TRBJ2-1
ASSAGTSNEQF
>TRBV7-8|TRBJ1-2
ASSLGRETNYGYT
>TRBV6-1|TRBJ2-1
ASSPRLARHGGEQF
>TRBV11-3|TRBJ1-1
ASSLDSRLNAEAF
>TRBV6-1|TRBJ2-5
ASSFEGGALSQETQY
>TRBV5-6|TRBJ2-1
ASSLISSYNEQF
>TRBV7-9|TRBJ2-2
ASSLGQGTGELF
>TRBV11-3|.
ASSGSGGPYNEQY
>TRBV27|TRBJ2-1
ASSLVLLGRTSGRGSYNEQF
>TRBV6-1|TRBJ1-3
ASSVGFGTEVFSGNTIY
>TRBV25-1|TRBJ2-3
ASSKAGADTQY
>TRBV6-8|TRBJ2-1
ASRGRRTSGRVYNEQF
>TRBV4-3|TRBJ2-3
ASSQKGRETDTQY
>TRBV7-2|TRBJ1-2
ASSLASQDGYT
>TRBV28|TRBJ1-1
ASSYRKRRGPTPMNTEAF
>TRBV6-1|TRBJ1-4
ASSWTGDNEKLF
>TRBV7-2|.
ASSLDYSSYNEQF
>TRBV6-1|TRBJ2-1
ASSETRTGEQF
>TRBV6-5|TRBJ2-2
ASSSGSRSLNTGELF
>TRBV27|TRBJ2-5
ASSLNLQGETQY
>TRBV4-1|TRBJ2-2
ASSQETGTNTGELF
>TRBV12-3/TRBV12-4|TRBJ2-1
ASSLTGEGGF
>TRBV11-2|TRBJ2-1
ASSLEWTGGRSEQF
>TRBV6-1|TRBJ2-7
ASSRAQYEQY
>TRBV28|TRBJ2-5
ASSSLGLEETQY
>TRBV27|TRBJ2-3
ASSLGDTQY
>TRBV6-2/TRBV6-3|TRBJ2-1
ASSGPWANEQF